These 14 T cell receptor beta chains came from one sample sequenced in a study of cytomegalovirus exposure and HLA in healthy donors. The assay was immunoSEQ multiplex PCR, and TCRdb's table has in-frame clones only and misses some. The sample comprises about 130,000 clones, just under 90% of which are singletons, and under 8% rests with the top ten. Input material: PBMCs. Receptors were obtained from a woman aged 25 to 45 in good health and CMV-seropositive.

This chain joins TRBV7-2 and TRBJ2-5; D is unclear. CDR1 and CDR2 (germline): SGHTA, FQGNSA. The CDR3 is 14 residues long. V lost 1 base to trimming and J lost 1 base, with 7 bases between them. The CDR3 loop is CASSLGLSQETQYF. Written as DNA, the CDR3 is TGTGCCAGCAGCTTAGGGCTTTCCCAAGAGACCCAGTACTTC.

The rearrangement uses TRBV6-5 and TRBJ2-4; weak D call: TRBD1 (5 bases). Germline values: CDR1 MNHEY, CDR2 SVGAGI. The CDR3 length is 15 residues. V gave up 0 bases and J gave up 7 bases, with 13 bases separating them. The CDR3 reads CASSYSMGQGNIQYF. CDR3 nucleotides: TGTGCCAGCAGTTACTCGATGGGGCAAGGTAACATTCAGTACTTC.

The rearrangement uses TRBV15 and TRBJ2-2; 7 bases are shared with TRBD1. The CDR3 sequence is 14 residues long. V lost 5 bases, J lost 7 bases, and 7 bases stayed unmatched. CDR1 is LNHNV and CDR2 is YYDKDF in the germline V gene (reference sequence). CDR3 residues: CATSGRQGDGELFF. CDR3 nucleotide sequence: TGTGCCACCAGCGGGAGACAGGGAGACGGGGAGCTGTTTTTT.

The chain recombines TRBV2 with TRBJ1-2; TRBD1 might be the D (5 bases). The V gene's germline CDR1 is SNHLY and CDR2 FYNNEI. There are 13 residues in the CDR3. V was shortened by 0 bases and J by 3 bases, with 5 bases between the two germline ends. Here the CDR3 DNA reads TGTGCCAGCAGTGAAGCAGGGGACTATGGCTACACCTTC. Residues: CASSEAGDYGYTF.

This chain connects TRBV28 to TRBJ2-3; 9 bases are a match to TRBD2. There are 13 residues in the CDR3. In germline, CDR1 is MDHEN, CDR2 SYDVKM. V was pared by 8 bases and J by 5 bases, with 5 bases of the junction left unmatched. The CDR3 here is CASAGGLIDTQYF. CDR3 coding DNA: TGTGCCAGCGCGGGGGGGTTGATAGATACGCAGTATTTT.

The chain is built from TRBV19 and TRBJ2-3; 8 bases are shared with TRBD2. The germline CDR1 and CDR2 sequences are LNHDA and SQIVND (reference sequence). This CDR3 is 15 amino acids long. V lost 3 bases to trimming and J lost 4 bases; unmatched junction nucleotides: 6. The CDR3 DNA is TGTGCCAGTAGTATGGGACTAGGGCTAGCAGATACGCAGTATTTT. Residues: CASSMGLGLADTQYF.

The chain carries TRBV6-6 and TRBJ2-7; D perhaps matches TRBD1 (5 bases). The ends were cut back, 5 bases at V and 5 bases at J, with 10 bases in the middle. The germline CDR1 and CDR2 sequences are MNHNY and SVGAGI (reference sequence). The CDR3 has 12 residues. In DNA, the CDR3 is TGTGCCAGCAGTCCACAGGTTAACGAGCAGTACTTC. Amino acid sequence: CASSPQVNEQYF.

The chain recombines TRBV7-6 with TRBJ2-5; TRBD2 matches 10 bases. CDR1 is SGHVS and CDR2 is FNYEAQ in the germline V gene. J lost 9 bases, V lost 5 bases, and 9 bases had no gene match. The CDR3 covers 14 residues. This CDR3 is CASSPINSGGAQYF. CDR3 nucleotides: TGTGCCAGCAGCCCGATTAACAGCGGGGGGGCCCAGTACTTC.

This chain connects TRBV2 to TRBJ1-5; no clear D. The CDR3 spans 12 residues. The V end was cut by 6 bases, the J end by 6 bases, with 9 bases between. Looked up from germline, CDR1 is SNHLY and CDR2 is FYNNEI. The CDR3 nucleotides are TGTGCCAGCAGGGAGGGCGGTCAGCCCCAGCATTTT. Encoded protein: CASREGGQPQHF. Using reference TRBV2 and TRBJ1-5 for the parts outside the CDR3, the full variable domain is EPEVTQTPSHQVTQMGQEVILRCVPISNHLYFYWYRQILGQKVEFLVSFYNNEISEKSEIFDDQFSVERPDGSNFTLKIRSTKLEDSAMYFCASREGGQPQHFGDGTRLSIL.

This chain joins TRBV19 and TRBJ1-5; D not certain. This CDR3 region has 13 residues. The germline V gene has CDR1 LNHDA and CDR2 SQIVND (reference sequence). Trimming took 5 bases from V and 6 from J, leaving 11 bases between them. The CDR3 loop reads CASSLGSGQPQHF. In nucleotides, the CDR3 is TGTGCCAGTAGTTTGGGGAGCGGTCAGCCCCAGCATTTT.

CDR3 sequence reads: CASSPRDRGLYEQYF. The CDR3 DNA reads TGTGCCAGCAGCCCACGGGACAGGGGACTCTACGAGCAGTACTTC. The chain recombines TRBV5-5 with TRBJ2-7, with 10 nucleotides matching TRBD1. CDR3 size: 15 residues. Germline V gene sequence: CDR1 SGHKS, CDR2 YYEKEE (reference sequence). V shed 4 bases and J 3 bases; nucleotides not matched to a gene: 7.

The chain has TRBV28 and TRBJ2-5; D might be TRBD1 (5 bases). V lost 6 bases and J 5 bases, leaving 13 bases between the germline ends. The CDR3 is made up of 13 amino acids. The V gene's germline CDR1 is MDHEN and CDR2 SYDVKM. This chain's CDR3 is CASRYRRDETQYF. CDR3 bases: TGTGCCAGCAGATATCGCAGGGATGAGACCCAGTACTTC. The whole variable domain, filled in from reference TRBV28 and TRBJ2-5, reads DVKVTQSSRYLVKRTGEKVFLECVQDMDHENMFWYRQDPGLGLRLIYFSYDVKMKEKGDIPEGYSVSREKKERFSLILESASTNQTSMYLCASRYRRDETQYFGPGTRLLVL.

The chain carries TRBV2 and TRBJ2-3, with 7 nucleotides matching TRBD2. V shed 9 bases and J 5 bases; nucleotides not matched to a gene: 8. This CDR3 contains 13 residues. CDR1 is SNHLY and CDR2 is FYNNEI in the germline V gene. In DNA, the CDR3 is TGTGCCAGTCGACTAGCTCGGGGAGATACGCAGTATTTT. It is translated as CASRLARGDTQYF.

The V and J genes are TRBV18 and TRBJ2-7, with D possibly being TRBD2 (5 bases). Trimming removed 6 bases at V and 0 bases at J, with 12 bases between. The CDR3 has 14 amino acids. CDR1 KGHSH and CDR2 LQKENI come from the germline V gene. The CDR3 nucleotides are TGTGCCAGCTCCGGAAGAGGGAACTCCTACGAGCAGTACTTC. Its translation is CASSGRGNSYEQYF.